Included here is one TCR beta chain sequence, with context. The sample is drawn from a study of blood T cell repertoires in COVID-19. Some clones are missing from TCRdb's copy, which holds only in-frame ones; the method was immunoSEQ multiplex PCR. The data contain 200,000 to 300,000 clones, around 85% of them singletons. Germline V gives CDR1 MGHRA, CDR2 YSYEKL. Between the trimmed V and J ends, which lost 3 bases and 0 bases, there was a span of 12 bases. The CDR3 consists of 16 residues. The chain employs TRBV4-1 and TRBJ2-1; tentative D call: TRBD2 (5 bases). Material: PBMCs or T cells enriched from blood (not recorded which). The clonotype comes from a woman between 40 and 55 years old with acute COVID-19. CDR3 residues: CASSHTPRGSYNEQFF. CDR3 sequence (DNA): TGCGCCAGCAGCCATACACCACGGGGCTCCTACAATGAGCAGTTCTTC.